The sequence of this T cell receptor beta chain was determined in a study of CD8+ T cells in alopecia areata. Study-wide context: The drug, oral tofacitinib, was given to treated patients at 5 to 10 mg twice daily.

General study findings and limits: Alopecia totalis/universalis scalp especially showed more expanded CD8+ clones than normal scalp.

For this clone: What it binds is not known. The same CDR3 is also encoded by other DNA sequences in this sample.

Extraction of RNA preceded its reverse transcription into cDNA, which served as the sequencing template. Clones were read by immunoSEQ multiplex PCR, and TCRdb kept only the in-frame ones, dropping some. The table includes about 97,000 clones, roughly 41% detected once. Germline CDR1 reads MNHEY; CDR2 reads SMNVEV (reference sequence). This CDR3 region has 14 residues. Trimming removed 6 bases from V and 0 bases from J, with 12 bases in between. The investigators collected lesional scalp punch biopsies and peripheral blood from alopecia areata patients. Starting from PBMCs, sorting isolated CD4+ and CD8+ T cells.

This receptor was taken from a human donor with alopecia areata. The chain carries TRBV27 and TRBJ2-7; D not resolved. The sequenced sample consisted of CD4+ T cells sorted from blood. The CDR3 DNA is TGTGCCAGCAGACGTACAGTGCTCTCCTACGAGCAGTACTTC. Translating it yields CASRRTVLSYEQYF.